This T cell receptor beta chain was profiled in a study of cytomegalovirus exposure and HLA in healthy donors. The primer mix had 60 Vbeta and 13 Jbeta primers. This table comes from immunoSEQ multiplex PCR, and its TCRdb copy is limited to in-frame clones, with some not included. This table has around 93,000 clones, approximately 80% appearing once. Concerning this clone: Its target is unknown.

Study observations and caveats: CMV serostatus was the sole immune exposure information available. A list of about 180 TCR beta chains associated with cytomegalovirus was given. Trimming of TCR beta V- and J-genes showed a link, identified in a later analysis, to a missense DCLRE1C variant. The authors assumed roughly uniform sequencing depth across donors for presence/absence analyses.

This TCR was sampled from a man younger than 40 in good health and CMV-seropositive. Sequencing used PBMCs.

The CDR3 protein is CSVYTARALKYGYTF. The CDR3 bases are TGCAGCGTTTACACCGCCAGGGCACTCAAATATGGCTACACCTTC. The chain uses TRBV29-1 and TRBJ1-2; possible D gene TRBD1, 5 bases. This CDR3 is built from 15 residues. Germline CDR1 SQVTM, CDR2 ANQGSEA. V was clipped by 5 bases and J by 5 bases, with 21 bases between them.